The rows below give T cell receptor beta chains drawn from one sample of a study of blood T cell repertoires in COVID-19. The repertoire was sequenced with immunoSEQ multiplex PCR; TCRdb's copy has only in-frame clones and lacks some. The sample has about 150,000 clones, roughly 78% seen once. Sequencing input: peripheral blood. The source is a man older than 75 with acute or convalescent COVID-19. CDR3s include the opening cysteine and the closing phenylalanine or tryptophan. D genes are given only for firm matches. A row's size may be missing; if present it is once, few, many or a size class.

NA,TRBV3-1/TRBV3-2,TRBJ2-3,few,CASSQEQGGTDTQYF,TGTGCCAGCAGCCAGGAGCAGGGGGGAACAGATACGCAGTATTTT
TRBD2,TRBV6-5,TRBJ2-3,NA,CASRPSGGTDTQYF,TGTGCCAGCAGGCCTAGCGGTGGCACAGATACGCAGTATTTT
NA,TRBV7-3,TRBJ1-2,NA,CASSLTAGDGIDPYGYTF,TGTGCCAGCAGCTTAACGGCGGGGGATGGGATCGACCCCTATGGCTACACCTTC
NA,TRBV12-3/TRBV12-4,TRBJ1-1,NA,CASSWGGGTEAFF,TGTGCCAGCAGTTGGGGCGGTGGCACTGAAGCTTTCTTT
NA,TRBV2,TRBJ2-3,NA,CASRLQMPTPTVTDTQYF,TGTGCCAGCAGGCTCCAGATGCCGACTCCGACAGTCACAGATACGCAGTATTTT
NA,TRBV11-1,TRBJ1-2,NA,CASSYRDISGYTF,TGTGCCAGCAGCTACCGGGACATTAGTGGCTACACCTTC
TRBD2,TRBV10-3,TRBJ2-3,NA,CAISGLAGGGTDTQYF,TGTGCCATCAGTGGACTAGCGGGGGGGGGCACAGATACGCAGTATTTT
TRBD1,TRBV14,TRBJ1-1,NA,CASSRTGRDTEAFF,TGTGCCAGCAGCCGGACAGGGCGGGACACTGAAGCTTTCTTT
NA,TRBV28,TRBJ1-1,NA,CASSLGGTQRRAFF,TGTGCCAGCAGTTTGGGGGGGACCCAACGTCGGGCTTTCTTT
TRBD1,TRBV11-3,TRBJ1-1,few,CASSETGGSSTEAFF,TGTGCCAGCAGCGAGACAGGGGGCTCGAGCACTGAAGCTTTCTTT
TRBD1,TRBV9,TRBJ2-1,NA,CASSSRTGKYEQFF,TGTGCCAGCAGCTCCAGGACAGGGAAGTATGAGCAGTTCTTC
TRBD1,TRBV19,TRBJ2-7,few,CASRDRGTREQYF,TGTGCCAGCCGGGACAGGGGGACTCGCGAGCAGTACTTC
NA,TRBV6-2/TRBV6-3,TRBJ1-1,NA,CASSLRGLARAFF,TGTGCCAGCAGTTTACGAGGATTGGCGAGGGCTTTCTTT
NA,TRBV12-3/TRBV12-4,TRBJ2-2,NA,CASSLQRDGELFF,TGTGCCAGCAGTTTACAGAGGGACGGGGAGCTGTTTTTT
NA,TRBV5-1,TRBJ2-1,NA,CASSLNQGSYNEQFF,TGCGCCAGCAGCTTGAATCAGGGGTCCTACAATGAGCAGTTCTTC
TRBD2,TRBV7-2,TRBJ2-3,NA,CASSLVAGAGDTQYF,TGTGCCAGCAGCTTAGTAGCGGGGGCGGGAGATACGCAGTATTTT
TRBD1,TRBV5-5,TRBJ1-3,few,CASSARQGTSFGNTIYF,TGTGCCAGCAGCGCAAGACAGGGCACTTCGTTTGGAAACACCATATATTTT
NA,TRBV5-1,TRBJ1-1,NA,CASSLGQGLYTEAFF,TGCGCCAGCAGCTTGGGGCAGGGACTCTACACTGAAGCTTTCTTT
TRBD1,TRBV7-6,TRBJ2-3,NA,CASSSSQGADTQYF,TGTGCCAGCAGCTCCAGTCAGGGGGCAGATACGCAGTATTTT
TRBD2,TRBV7-8,TRBJ2-3,NA,CASSFYASGGRDTQYF,TGTGCCAGCAGCTTCTATGCTAGCGGGGGTAGGGATACGCAGTATTTT
NA,TRBV6-5,TRBJ2-7,NA,CASSPLGAAYEQYF,TGTGCCAGCAGCCCCTTGGGGGCGGCCTACGAGCAGTACTTC
TRBD1,TRBV29-1,TRBJ2-2,NA,CSVGNRGTGGGGELFF,TGCAGCGTTGGCAATCGGGGGACAGGGGGCGGAGGGGAGCTGTTTTTT
NA,TRBV19,TRBJ1-2,many,CASSTWVANGYTF,TGTGCCAGTAGTACCTGGGTAGCGAATGGCTACACCTTC
TRBD1,TRBV6-5,TRBJ1-1,NA,CASRKPGQGFTEAFF,TGTGCCAGCAGGAAGCCGGGACAGGGCTTCACTGAAGCTTTCTTT
NA,TRBV6-1,TRBJ1-1,NA,CASSEYRGTEAFF,TGTGCCAGCAGTGAGTATAGGGGCACTGAAGCTTTCTTT
TRBD1,TRBV11-2,TRBJ1-1,NA,CASSSTAYREGALRTEAFF,TGTGCCAGCAGCTCGACCGCCTACAGAGAGGGGGCCTTGAGGACTGAAGCTTTCTTT
TRBD2,TRBV6-2/TRBV6-3,TRBJ2-1,few,CASSYSTSGHNNEQFF,TGTGCCAGCAGTTACTCGACTAGCGGGCATAACAATGAGCAGTTCTTC
TRBD2,TRBV7-2,TRBJ2-5,NA,CASSFGGGPQETQYF,TGTGCCAGCAGCTTCGGCGGGGGACCACAAGAGACCCAGTACTTC
NA,TRBV5-1,TRBJ2-1,NA,CASSLRGQNNEQFF,TGCGCCAGCAGCTTACGGGGACAAAACAATGAGCAGTTCTTC
TRBD2,TRBV19,TRBJ2-7,NA,CASSGITAGTSYEQYF,TGTGCCAGTAGTGGGATCACAGCGGGGACCTCCTACGAGCAGTACTTC
NA,TRBV3-1/TRBV3-2,TRBJ1-2,NA,CASSQAGASGYGYTF,TGTGCCAGCAGCCAAGCAGGGGCCTCTGGCTATGGCTACACCTTC
NA,TRBV9,TRBJ1-2,NA,CASSGPGVGYGYTF,TGTGCCAGCAGCGGTCCAGGCGTCGGCTATGGCTACACCTTC
NA,TRBV11-3,TRBJ2-3,few,CASSLGWDTHGDTQYF,TGTGCCAGCAGCTTAGGATGGGACACCCATGGGGATACGCAGTATTTT
TRBD2,TRBV5-4,TRBJ2-1,once,CASSPGGSSYNEQFF,TGTGCCAGCTCCCCCGGGGGGAGCTCCTACAATGAGCAGTTCTTC
TRBD1,TRBV11-3,TRBJ2-3,NA,CASSPRRDRGADTQYF,TGTGCCAGCAGCCCTAGACGGGACAGGGGGGCAGATACGCAGTATTTT
TRBD1,TRBV29-1,TRBJ2-3,NA,CSVDRDSGTDTQYF,TGCAGCGTTGACCGGGACAGCGGCACAGATACGCAGTATTTT
TRBD1,TRBV6-5,TRBJ2-3,NA,CASSYGTGGGQEYF,TGTGCCAGCAGTTATGGGACAGGGGGCGGCCAGGAGTATTTT
TRBD2,TRBV4-3,TRBJ2-7,NA,CASSPRALGGYEQYF,TGCGCCAGCAGCCCCCGGGCCTTGGGGGGGTACGAGCAGTACTTC
TRBD2,TRBV28,TRBJ2-3,NA,CASKTNAGLAFSTDTQYF,TGTGCCAGCAAAACAAATGCGGGACTAGCCTTTAGCACAGATACGCAGTATTTT
TRBD2,TRBV6-5,TRBJ2-5,NA,CASSPGGETQYF,TGTGCCAGCAGCCCGGGGGGAGAGACCCAGTACTTC
NA,TRBV19,TRBJ1-2,medium-sized,CASSISQGNYGYTF,TGTGCCAGTAGTATTTCTCAGGGGAACTATGGCTACACCTTC
TRBD1,TRBV5-4,TRBJ2-2,NA,CASSLEGQGAFGGELFF,TGTGCCAGCAGCTTGGAGGGGCAGGGGGCTTTCGGCGGGGAGCTGTTTTTT
TRBD2,TRBV11-2,TRBJ2-7,NA,CASSFMFGRAGGGQREF,TGTGCCAGCAGCTTTATGTTCGGGAGGGCAGGAGGGGGTCAAAGAGAATTC
TRBD1,TRBV11-2,TRBJ1-2,NA,CASSLDRTGGHGYTF,TGTGCCAGCAGCTTAGACAGGACAGGGGGTCATGGCTACACCTTC
TRBD1,TRBV5-1,TRBJ2-5,NA,CASSLDRGETQYF,TGCGCCAGCAGCCTCGACAGGGGAGAGACCCAGTACTTC
NA,TRBV20-1,TRBJ2-1,NA,CSASPEWETLSYNEQFF,TGCAGTGCTAGTCCGGAGTGGGAGACGCTCTCCTACAATGAGCAGTTCTTC
NA,TRBV19,TRBJ1-5,NA,CASSTVVGPNQPQHF,TGTGCCAGTAGTACGGTAGTGGGGCCTAATCAGCCCCAGCATTTT
TRBD2,TRBV6-4,TRBJ2-2,NA,CASKRLAGGLNLNTGELFF,TGTGCCAGCAAAAGACTAGCGGGGGGCCTAAATTTGAACACCGGGGAGCTGTTTTTT
TRBD2,TRBV7-9,TRBJ2-3,NA,CASRRLAVITDTQYF,TGTGCCAGCAGAAGACTAGCGGTTATCACAGATACGCAGTATTTT
NA,TRBV3-1/TRBV3-2,TRBJ2-1,NA,CASSQGGRHEQFF,TGTGCCAGCAGCCAAGGAGGAAGGCATGAGCAGTTCTTC
NA,TRBV27,TRBJ2-5,NA,CASSFPGETQYF,TGTGCCAGCAGTTTCCCAGGGGAGACCCAGTACTTC
TRBD1,TRBV19,TRBJ2-1,NA,CASNQGESSYNEQFF,TGTGCCAGTAATCAGGGGGAAAGCTCCTACAATGAGCAGTTCTTC
NA,TRBV18,TRBJ1-1,NA,CASSTGGATEAFF,TGTGCCAGCTCGACCGGGGGGGCCACTGAAGCTTTCTTT
NA,TRBV7-8,TRBJ1-6,NA,CASSPGQNSPLHF,TGTGCCAGCAGCCCCGGACAAAATTCACCCCTCCACTTT
TRBD1,TRBV27,TRBJ1-5,few,CASSPGTGGLNQPQHF,TGTGCCAGCAGTCCAGGGACAGGGGGCCTCAATCAGCCCCAGCATTTT
TRBD1,TRBV4-1,TRBJ1-2,few,CASSLDRGNYGYTF,TGCGCCAGCAGCCTAGACAGGGGGAACTATGGCTACACCTTC